The 21 T cell receptor beta chains below were found in one sample sequenced in a study of T-cell reconstitution after alpha-beta-depleted transplantation in children. Unique molecular identifiers were incorporated during preparation of the TCRbeta library. TCRdb ran MiXCR on the PCR reads and lists one entry per CDR3 protein. The sample has 65,000 to 85,000 distinct CDR3 sequences; approximately 11% are singletons. The source was PBMCs, collected before TCRalphabeta/CD19-depleted stem cell transplant. Receptors originate from a boy between 10 and 17 years old with acute myeloid leukemia, due to receive a stem cell transplant.

This clonotype was counted ten times or more. This chain uses TRBV5-6 with TRBJ2-3; D is uncertain. Germline V gene data show CDR1 as SGHDT and CDR2 as YYEEEE. The CDR3 consists of 13 residues. Trimming stripped 0 bases from V and 2 bases from J, with 4 bases between. CDR3 sequence reads: CASSLGSTDTQYF. The CDR3 DNA reads TGTGCCAGCAGCTTGGGTTCCACAGATACGCAGTATTTT.

This clonotype was detected ten times or more. This sequence joins TRBV29-1 and TRBJ2-5; D is undetermined. The ends were cut back, 4 bases at V and 2 bases at J, with 8 bases in the middle. The germline V gene has CDR1 SQVTM and CDR2 ANQGSEA. This CDR3 spans 12 amino acids. The CDR3, as DNA: TGCAGCGTTGGGCAGCTGCAAGAGACCCAGTACTTC. This sequence encodes CSVGQLQETQYF.

This clonotype occurred many times. V usage is TRBV28 and J usage is TRBJ2-7; TRBD2 agrees at 8 bases. The V segment lost 8 bases and the J segment 2 bases; nucleotides outside the gene matches: 5. Germline V gene sequence: CDR1 MDHEN, CDR2 SYDVKM. This CDR3 is 13 amino acids long. The CDR3: CASQAGGTYEQYF. CDR3 nucleotides: TGTGCCAGCCAGGCGGGGGGAACCTACGAGCAGTACTTC.

A note on this clonotype: One end of the junction varies from germline; a read error may be responsible. V is TRBV11-1 and J is TRBJ2-1, with no clear D. The V gene's germline CDR1 is SGHAT and CDR2 FQDESV (reference sequence). This CDR3 is 14 amino acids long. Here the CDR3 reads CASSLKTPHNKQFF. Written as DNA, the CDR3 is TGTGCCAGCAGCTTAAAGACACCTCACAATAAGCAGTTCTTC. The whole variable domain, remainder taken from reference TRBV11-1 and TRBJ2-1, is EAEVAQSPRYKITEKSQAVAFWCDPISGHATLYWYRQILGQGPELLVQFQDESVVDDSQLPKDRFSAERLKGVDSTLKIQPAELGDSAMYLCASSLKTPHNKQFFGPGTRLTVL.

Many counts were recorded for this clonotype. V is TRBV12-3 or TRBV12-4 and J is TRBJ1-1; TRBD1 matches at 7 bases. V was pared by 6 bases and J by 0 bases, with 13 bases of the junction left unmatched. The CDR3 totals 17 residues. The CDR3 nucleotides are TGTGCCAGCAGACCCATTCTCAGGGGGACGATGAACACTGAAGCTTTCTTT. It translates to CASRPILRGTMNTEAFF.

The table lists this clonotype with many counts. This chain uses TRBV11-2 with TRBJ1-3; D is uncertain. Trimming cost V 3 bases and J 0 bases, with 9 bases left between them. CDR1 is SGHAT, CDR2 FQNNGV, per germline. CDR3 size: 15 residues. Here the CDR3 reads CASSLGGSSGNTIYF. CDR3 DNA sequence: TGTGCCAGCAGCTTGGGCGGTTCCTCTGGAAACACCATATATTTT.

This clonotype was picked up a small number of times. This chain uses TRBV29-1 with TRBJ2-2, with TRBD2 identical over 7 bases. This CDR3 is built from 15 residues. Trimming removed 7 bases from V and 6 bases from J; junction bases left unmatched: 14. Germline V gene sequence: CDR1 SQVTM, CDR2 ANQGSEA. The CDR3 reads CSAQGTAGVPGELFF. CDR3 nucleotide sequence: TGCAGCGCCCAAGGGACGGCGGGAGTGCCCGGGGAGCTGTTTTTT.

This clonotype was seen ten or more times. The J gene is TRBJ2-1, the V gene TRBV10-3; D ambiguous. Germline CDR1 ENHRY, CDR2 SYGVKD. V gave up 0 bases and J gave up 4 bases, with 13 bases separating them. The CDR3 runs 16 residues. CDR3 amino acids: CAISESMNTPYNEQFF. As DNA, the CDR3 is TGTGCCATCAGTGAGTCGATGAACACCCCATACAATGAGCAGTTCTTC.

This clonotype was picked up many times. The chain carries TRBV6-2 or TRBV6-3 and TRBJ1-1; the D is unclear. Trimming left V 0 bases short and J 5 bases short, with 16 bases between. The germline V gene encodes CDR1 MNHEY and CDR2 SVGEGT. The CDR3 contains 16 residues. CDR3 DNA sequence: TGTGCCAGCAGTTACTCGAGAGGATCGGTGCGGACTGAAGCTTTCTTT. It encodes CASSYSRGSVRTEAFF.

Many counts were recorded for this clonotype. This chain joins TRBV12-3 or TRBV12-4 and TRBJ2-2; 7 positions match TRBD2. The CDR3 is 15 residues long. V was pared by 2 bases and J by 5 bases, with 5 bases of the junction left unmatched. The CDR3 DNA follows: TGTGCCAGCAGTTTACCGGGCGGGGGTACCGGGGAGCTGTTTTTT. Amino acids: CASSLPGGGTGELFF.

This clonotype has only one observation. It may be a read error: a sequence one base away is much more abundant. The chain joins TRBV2 to TRBJ1-5; a possible D gene is TRBD1 (5 bases). The CDR3 loop spans 13 amino acids. Germline lookup yields CDR1 SNHLY and CDR2 FYNNEI. V lost 11 bases, J lost 4 bases, and 15 bases lay in between. The CDR3 spells CAGKVEGNQPQHF. CDR3 bases: TGTGCCGGCAAGGTAGAGGGGAATCAGCCCCAGCATTTT.

This clonotype was detected a few times. The chain carries TRBV4-3 and TRBJ2-1; 13 nucleotides match TRBD2. Germline V lookup: CDR1 LGHNA, CDR2 YSLEER. Germline trimming cut 4 bases from V and 12 bases from J; bases unmatched to any gene: 12. This CDR3 is built from 16 residues. The CDR3 reads CASSPAVGLAGVMQFF. The CDR3 region has the DNA TGCGCCAGCAGCCCCGCCGTCGGACTAGCGGGAGTGATGCAGTTCTTC.

This clonotype was detected ten times or more. This rearrangement joins TRBV5-1 to TRBJ2-7; possibly TRBD2 for D (5 bases). The CDR3 totals 16 residues. Deletions cut 5 bases from V and 3 bases from J, with 21 bases between. The germline V gene encodes CDR1 SGHRS and CDR2 YFSETQ. The CDR3 DNA follows: TGCGCCAGCAGAAGAGGCGGGCGGGTGGACCTCTACGAGCAGTACTTC. This encodes CASRRGGRVDLYEQYF.

This clonotype has ten or more counts. The chain employs TRBV7-8 and TRBJ1-5; 10 bases map to TRBD1. This CDR3 is built from 15 residues. Losses at the gene ends were 5 bases for V and 7 bases for J; bases not matched to a gene: 8. Per the germline V gene, CDR1 is SGHVS and CDR2 is FQNEAQ. Here the CDR3 DNA reads TGTGCCAGCAGCCCGGACAGGGGGGCATGGCAGCCCCAGCATTTT. It yields the protein CASSPDRGAWQPQHF.

This clonotype was seen repeatedly, ten times or more. The V call is TRBV4-3, the J call TRBJ2-1, with a weak D call TRBD2 (6 bases). V was clipped by 0 bases and J by 2 bases, with 14 bases between them. The germline V gene encodes CDR1 LGHNA and CDR2 YSLEER. The CDR3 covers 17 residues. The CDR3 here is CASSQEAGRRTYNEQFF. CDR3 sequence (DNA): TGCGCCAGCAGCCAAGAGGCGGGGCGCCGGACCTACAATGAGCAGTTCTTC.

This clonotype has ten or more counts. This chain uses TRBV12-3 or TRBV12-4 with TRBJ1-2; a possible D gene is TRBD1 (5 bases). CDR3 length equals 13 residues. V dropped 4 bases and J dropped 5 bases, with 11 bases sitting between them. CDR3 coding DNA: TGTGCCAGCAGTTCGTCCGGGGGGTATGGCTACACCTTC. Its protein product is CASSSSGGYGYTF.

The sample holds many counts of this clonotype. The genes are TRBV3-1 and TRBJ2-5; 11 nucleotides match TRBD2. The CDR3 totals 16 residues. The germline gives CDR1 LGHDT, CDR2 YNNKEL (reference sequence). With 2 bases clipped from V and 0 bases from J, the junction kept 2 bases outside the gene matches. Here the CDR3 reads CASSQTSGGHQETQYF. The CDR3 nucleotides read TGTGCCAGCAGCCAAACTAGCGGGGGCCACCAAGAGACCCAGTACTTC.

This clonotype was recorded only once. A read error may account for a junction end that differs from germline. The chain combines TRBV28 with TRBJ1-1, with D perhaps TRBD1 (6 bases). Germline V lookup: CDR1 MDHEN, CDR2 SYDVKM. The CDR3 loop spans 15 amino acids. The CDR3 is CASSSPGQMNPEPFF. The DNA for the CDR3 is TGTGCCAGCAGTTCCCCGGGACAAATGAACCCTGAACCTTTCTTT. The full variable domain, rest sourced from reference TRBV28 and TRBJ1-1, is DVKVTQSSRYLVKRTGEKVFLECVQDMDHENMFWYRQDPGLGLRLIYFSYDVKMKEKGDIPEGYSVSREKKERFSLILESASTNQTSMYLCASSSPGQMNPEPFFGQGTRLTVV.

This sequence joins TRBV7-3 and TRBJ2-5; TRBD1 aligns across 9 bases. CDR1 SGHTA and CDR2 FQGTGA come from the germline V gene. CDR3 length: 15 residues. Germline trimming cut 1 base from V and 4 bases from J; bases unmatched to any gene: 4. The CDR3 is CASSLNPGQGETQYF. CDR3 nucleotide sequence: TGTGCCAGCAGCTTAAATCCGGGACAGGGAGAGACCCAGTACTTC.

This clonotype has just one count. This rearrangement joins TRBV5-4 to TRBJ2-2; D is unresolved. With 0 bases removed from V and 5 bases from J, the gap between germline ends came to 14 bases. CDR3 length equals 16 residues. Germline V gene data show CDR1 as SGHNT and CDR2 as YYREEE (reference sequence). The CDR3 sequence is CASSLGLFGRTGELFF. The CDR3 DNA follows: TGTGCCAGCAGCTTGGGGCTCTTCGGGCGGACCGGGGAGCTGTTTTTT.

This clonotype was seen many times. This chain joins TRBV7-9 and TRBJ1-4; tentative D call: TRBD1 (6 bases). The V end lost 0 bases, the J end lost 3 bases, and 11 bases lay between the germline ends. The CDR3 is made up of 16 amino acids. Germline lookup yields CDR1 SEHNR and CDR2 FQNEAQ (reference sequence). This CDR3 reads CASSLAAAGANEKLFF. In DNA form, the CDR3 reads TGTGCCAGCAGCTTAGCGGCGGCAGGGGCTAATGAAAAACTGTTTTTT.